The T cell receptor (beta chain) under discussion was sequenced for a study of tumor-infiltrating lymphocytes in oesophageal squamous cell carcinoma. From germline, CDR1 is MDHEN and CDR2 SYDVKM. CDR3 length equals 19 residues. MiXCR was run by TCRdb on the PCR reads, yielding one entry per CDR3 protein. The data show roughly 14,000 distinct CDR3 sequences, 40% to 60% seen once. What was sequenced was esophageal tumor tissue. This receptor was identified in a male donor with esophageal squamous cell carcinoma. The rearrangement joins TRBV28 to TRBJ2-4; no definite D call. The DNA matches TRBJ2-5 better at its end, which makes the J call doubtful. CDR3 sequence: CASSLCPNGPAKIRETQYF. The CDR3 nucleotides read TGTGCCAGCAGTTTATGCCCGAATGGTCCCGCCAAGATACGGGAGACCCAGTACTTC.